Following are 2 T cell receptor beta chains from one sample sequenced in a study of blood T cell repertoires in COVID-19. Profiling relied on immunoSEQ multiplex PCR, and the TCRdb table lists in-frame clones only, not all of them. Of fewer than 300,000 clones in the sample, over 75% were seen once. Sequencing was done on a sample of peripheral blood. Every receptor here comes from a human donor in a cohort sampled during active COVID-19.

The rearrangement links TRBV6-6 to TRBJ1-3, with a tentative D call TRBD1 (5 bases). The CDR3 is 14 amino acids. CDR1 MNHNY and CDR2 SVGAGI come from the germline V gene (reference sequence). The ends were cut back, 7 bases at V and 0 bases at J, with 10 bases in the middle. The CDR3 coding sequence is TGTGCCAGCATTGACAGAAACTCTGGAAACACCATATATTTT. This encodes CASIDRNSGNTIYF.

This clone was recorded only once. The rearrangement links TRBV24-1 to TRBJ1-5; D is unclear. This CDR3 is 14 amino acids long. V was clipped by 1 base and J by 4 bases, with 7 bases between them. Per the germline V gene, CDR1 is KGHDR and CDR2 is SFDVKD. The CDR3 sequence: CATSDLSGNQPQHF. The CDR3 DNA sequence: TGTGCCACCAGTGATTTATCGGGTAATCAGCCCCAGCATTTT.